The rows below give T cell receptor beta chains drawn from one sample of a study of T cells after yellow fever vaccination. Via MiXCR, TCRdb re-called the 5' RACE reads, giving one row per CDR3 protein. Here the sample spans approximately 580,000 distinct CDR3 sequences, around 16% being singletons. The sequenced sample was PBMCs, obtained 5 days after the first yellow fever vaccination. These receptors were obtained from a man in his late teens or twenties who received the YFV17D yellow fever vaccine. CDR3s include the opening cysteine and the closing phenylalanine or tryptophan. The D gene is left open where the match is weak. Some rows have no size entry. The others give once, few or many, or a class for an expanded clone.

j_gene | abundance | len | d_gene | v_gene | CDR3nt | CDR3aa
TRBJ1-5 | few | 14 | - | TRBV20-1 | TGCAGTGCGGCGGACAAGCGTACGGATCAGCCCCAGCATTTT | CSAADKRTDQPQHF
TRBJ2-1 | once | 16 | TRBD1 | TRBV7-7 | TGTGCCAGCAGCGCCAGGACAGGGAAACGCTACAATGAGCAGTTCTTC | CASSARTGKRYNEQFF
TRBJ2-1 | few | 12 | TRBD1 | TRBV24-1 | TGTGCCACCAGTGGACAGGGCAATGAGCAGTTCTTC | CATSGQGNEQFF
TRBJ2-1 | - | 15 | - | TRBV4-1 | TGCGCCAGCAGCCAAGGGACTCACCAGTACAATGAGCAGTTCTTC | CASSQGTHQYNEQFF
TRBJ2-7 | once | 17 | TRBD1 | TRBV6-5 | TGTGCCAGCAGTTACTCTCCGGGACAGGGGGTCTCCTACGAGCAGTACTTC | CASSYSPGQGVSYEQYF
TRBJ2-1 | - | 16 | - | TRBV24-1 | TGTGCCACCAGTGATTTAAGAGGGGACCCGGTCAATGAGCAGTTCTTC | CATSDLRGDPVNEQFF
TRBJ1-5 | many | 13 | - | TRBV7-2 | TGTGCCAGCAGCCGCGGGAGTCATCAGCCCCAGCATTTT | CASSRGSHQPQHF
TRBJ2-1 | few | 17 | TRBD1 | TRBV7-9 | TGTGCCAGCAGCTTAGATGGCTGGACAGGGGGCAACAATGAGCAGTTCTTC | CASSLDGWTGGNNEQFF
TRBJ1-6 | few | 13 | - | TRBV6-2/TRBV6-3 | TGTGCCAGCAGTTACTCCGAGGGTTCACCCCTCCACTTT | CASSYSEGSPLHF
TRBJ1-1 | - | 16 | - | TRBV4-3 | TGCGCCAGCAGCCAAGGGGCTGGGCTTAAAATCACTGAAGCTTTCTTT | CASSQGAGLKITEAFF
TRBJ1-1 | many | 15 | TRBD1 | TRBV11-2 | TGTGCCAGCAGCTTAGCCGGGACAGGGAACACTGAAGCTTTCTTT | CASSLAGTGNTEAFF
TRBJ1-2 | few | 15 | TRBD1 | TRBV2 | TGTGCCAGCAGGCGGACAGGACAAGGTGACTATGGCTACACCTTC | CASRRTGQGDYGYTF
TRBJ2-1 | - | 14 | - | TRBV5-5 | TGTGCCAGCAGCTTGGACTACTTTAACAATGAGCAGTTCTTC | CASSLDYFNNEQFF
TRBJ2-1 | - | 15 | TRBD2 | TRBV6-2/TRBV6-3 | TGTGCCAGCAGTCCGGGACTAGCGGGGCACAATGAGCAGTTCTTC | CASSPGLAGHNEQFF
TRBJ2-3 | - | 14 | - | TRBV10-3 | TGTGCCATCAGTGAAGGGGGACTTTCAGATACGCAGTATTTT | CAISEGGLSDTQYF
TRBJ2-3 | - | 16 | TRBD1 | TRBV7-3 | TGTGCCAGCACGAGGGACAGAACCTCTAGCACAGATACGCAGTATTTT | CASTRDRTSSTDTQYF
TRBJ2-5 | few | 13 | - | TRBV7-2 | TGTGCCAGCAGCTTAAGTTGGAAAGAGACCCAGTACTTC | CASSLSWKETQYF
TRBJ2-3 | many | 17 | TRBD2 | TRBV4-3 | TGCGCCAGCAGCCAGGATTTTAGCGGGGGGCCGTACTATACGCAGTATTTT | CASSQDFSGGPYYTQYF
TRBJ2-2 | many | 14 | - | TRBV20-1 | TGCAGTGCCAGCCAGGGGCAATTAACCGGGGAGCTGTTTTTT | CSASQGQLTGELFF
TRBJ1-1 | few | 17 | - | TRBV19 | TGTGCCAGTAGCGCGGGGATGGCAGGAGGCGGGTTCACTGAAGCTTTCTTT | CASSAGMAGGGFTEAFF
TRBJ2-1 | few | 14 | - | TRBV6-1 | TGTGCCAGCAGTGACAGGGAGTCCTACAATGAGCAGTTCTTC | CASSDRESYNEQFF
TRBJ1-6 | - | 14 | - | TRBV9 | TGTGCCAGCAGTCAGGGATACATAGGCTCACCCCTCCACTTT | CASSQGYIGSPLHF
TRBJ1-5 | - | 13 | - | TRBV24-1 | TGTGCCACCAGTGCAACATCCAAACAGCCCGAGCATTTT | CATSATSKQPEHF
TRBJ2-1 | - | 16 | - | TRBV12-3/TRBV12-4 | TGTGCCAGCAGTTTAGAGGGGCTACCTTCCTACAATGAGCAGTTCTTC | CASSLEGLPSYNEQFF
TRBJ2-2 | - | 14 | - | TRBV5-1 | TGCGCCAGCAGCTCACAGGGACCCACCGGGGAGCTGTTTTTT | CASSSQGPTGELFF
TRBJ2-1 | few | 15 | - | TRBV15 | TGTGCCACCAGCAGAGATGGAGACAAAGGCAATGAGCAGTTCTTC | CATSRDGDKGNEQFF
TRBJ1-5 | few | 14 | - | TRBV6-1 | TGTGCCACCAGGAGGGGCAGAAGCAATCAGCCCCAGCATTTT | CATRRGRSNQPQHF
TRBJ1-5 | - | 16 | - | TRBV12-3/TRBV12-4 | TGTGCCAGCAGTCCCCAGACAGGAAGTTCCAATCAGCCCCAGCATTTT | CASSPQTGSSNQPQHF
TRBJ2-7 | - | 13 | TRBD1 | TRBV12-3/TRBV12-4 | TGTGCCAGCAGCCCTCCAGGGGGCCTCGAGCAGTACTTC | CASSPPGGLEQYF
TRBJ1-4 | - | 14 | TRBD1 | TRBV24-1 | TGTGCCACCGAGCGGACAGGAATTAATGAAAAACTGTTTTTT | CATERTGINEKLFF
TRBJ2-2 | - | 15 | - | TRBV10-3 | TGTGCCATCCGATCCCGAGATAGAAACACCGGGGAGCTGTTTTTT | CAIRSRDRNTGELFF
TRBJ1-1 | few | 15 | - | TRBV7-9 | TGTGCCAGCAGGCGGGGATTCGGAGGGAACACTGAAGCTTTCTTT | CASRRGFGGNTEAFF